One and the same sample provided the 29 T cell receptor beta chains below, sequenced in a study of blood T cell repertoires in COVID-19 (dated by TCRdb to about 2020). Libraries were made using the immunoSEQ multiplex PCR assay. The table comes from immuneACCESS by way of TCRdb, which keeps in-frame sequences with V and J called. Part of the clones is missing from these tables; in studies checked, under half for an unresolved V gene and the rest for unknown reasons. In all, the sample holds more than 250,000 clones, and approximately 88% of those were seen once. The ten largest clonotypes hold about 1.5% of the sample. The sequenced sample was peripheral blood. The receptors shown here come from a woman between 25 and 40 years old with COVID-19, enrolled during active disease.

This chain uses TRBV2 with TRBJ2-1; TRBD1 matches 7 bases. CDR3 length: 12 residues. Germline CDR1 SNHLY, CDR2 FYNNEI. V shed 6 bases and J 13 bases; nucleotides not matched to a gene: 9. CDR3 region: CASSPTRDSQFF. For the CDR3, the DNA is TGTGCCAGCAGCCCAACCCGGGACAGTCAGTTCTTC.

This sequence joins TRBV5-6 and TRBJ2-3; TRBD1 matches 7 bases. This CDR3 is 16 amino acids long. Per the germline V gene, CDR1 is SGHDT and CDR2 is YYEEEE. The V segment lost 4 bases and the J segment 0 bases; nucleotides outside the gene matches: 8. CDR3 amino acids: CASSQGVKPSTDTQYF. The CDR3 DNA sequence: TGTGCCAGCAGCCAGGGGGTGAAACCTAGCACAGATACGCAGTATTTT. The full variable domain, rest sourced from reference TRBV5-6 and TRBJ2-3, is DAGVTQSPTHLIKTRGQQVTLRCSPKSGHDTVSWYQQALGQGPQFIFQYYEEEERQRGNFPDRFSGHQFPNYSSELNVNALLLGDSALYLCASSQGVKPSTDTQYFGPGTRLTVL.

This clone was detected only a few times. V is TRBV2 and J is TRBJ1-1; the D gene is possibly TRBD1 (5 bases). CDR1 and CDR2 (germline): SNHLY, FYNNEI. This CDR3 has 13 residues. V lost 7 bases and J lost 8, with 17 bases in between. In DNA, the CDR3 is TGTGCCAGCATGGGAGGGGAAATCGCCGAAGCTTTCTTT. It codes for CASMGGEIAEAFF.

This chain uses TRBV6-6 with TRBJ1-4, with D possibly being TRBD1 (5 bases). V was cut by 6 bases and J by 6 bases, with 11 bases left in between. There are 13 residues in the CDR3. Germline V lookup: CDR1 MNHNY, CDR2 SVGAGI (reference sequence). The CDR3 spells CASRQEEDEKLFF. For the CDR3, the DNA is TGTGCCAGCAGACAGGAAGAGGATGAAAAACTGTTTTTT.

The gene calls are TRBV28 and TRBJ1-4, with D possibly TRBD1 on 5 matching bases. This CDR3 has 16 residues. Germline V gene data show CDR1 as MDHEN and CDR2 as SYDVKM. The ends were cut back, 4 bases at V and 4 bases at J, with 16 bases in the middle. CDR3 in DNA: TGTGCCAGCAGTTCTCCCGGGACTGGAGTTAATGAAAAACTGTTTTTT. This sequence encodes CASSSPGTGVNEKLFF.

This rearrangement joins TRBV11-2 to TRBJ1-6; 10 bases align to TRBD1. V lost 4 bases and J lost 9; bases outside the gene matches: 3. Germline CDR1 reads SGHAT; CDR2 reads FQNNGV. This CDR3 is built from 14 residues. CDR3: CASSSDRGTSPLHF. Written as DNA, the CDR3 is TGTGCCAGCAGCTCGGACAGGGGGACTTCACCCCTCCACTTT. Full variable domain (missing parts from reference TRBV11-2 and TRBJ1-6): EAGVAQSPRYKIIEKRQSVAFWCNPISGHATLYWYQQILGQGPKLLIQFQNNGVVDDSQLPKDRFSAERLKGVDSTLKIQPAKLEDSAVYLCASSSDRGTSPLHFGNGTRLTVT.

This clone occurred once. Different DNA sequences within this sample yield the same CDR3. This CDR3 is CASSPGTGTTDTQYF. CDR3 nucleotide sequence: TGTGCCAGCTCACCCGGGACTGGCACCACAGATACGCAGTATTTT. The V gene is TRBV18, the J gene TRBJ2-3; D might be TRBD2 (6 bases). Trimming stripped 3 bases from V and 2 bases from J, with 12 bases between. CDR1 and CDR2 from the germline V gene are KGHSH and LQKENI. This CDR3 comprises 15 residues.

The genes are TRBV5-1 and TRBJ2-5, with a weak D call TRBD2 (6 bases). The V end was cut by 6 bases, the J end by 1 base, with 16 bases between. Germline CDR1 and CDR2: SGHRS and YFSETQ. The CDR3 totals 15 residues. CDR3 in amino acids: CASTPTGEFQETQYF. The CDR3 nucleotides read TGCGCCAGCACCCCGACGGGGGAGTTCCAAGAGACCCAGTACTTC.

V and J are TRBV11-3 and TRBJ1-1, with 11 bases fitting TRBD1. The CDR3 loop spans 15 amino acids. Germline V gene lookup returns CDR1 SGHNT and CDR2 YENEEA. J lost 4 bases, V lost 3 bases, and 4 bases had no gene match. The CDR3 sequence is CASSLSGTGGTEAFF. The CDR3 nucleotides read TGTGCCAGCAGCTTGTCCGGGACAGGGGGCACTGAAGCTTTCTTT.

The chain has TRBV11-2 and TRBJ2-5; TRBD2 is a possible D gene (7 bases). CDR3 length: 14 amino acids. V lost 4 bases, J lost 5 bases, and 14 bases lay in between. Germline V gene sequence: CDR1 SGHAT, CDR2 FQNNGV. For the CDR3, the DNA is TGTGCCAGCAGCTCGTACAGGGAGGGGGAGACCCAGTACTTC. Translation: CASSSYREGETQYF. Complete variable domain (other parts from reference TRBV11-2 and TRBJ2-5): EAGVAQSPRYKIIEKRQSVAFWCNPISGHATLYWYQQILGQGPKLLIQFQNNGVVDDSQLPKDRFSAERLKGVDSTLKIQPAKLEDSAVYLCASSSYREGETQYFGPGTRLLVL.

The rearrangement links TRBV18 to TRBJ1-5; the match to TRBD1 covers 8 bases. CDR1 and CDR2 from the germline V gene are KGHSH and LQKENI. CDR3 length: 16 amino acids. V lost 3 bases, J lost 1 base, and 5 bases stayed unmatched. DNA for the CDR3: TGTGCCAGCTCACCTCAGGGGGCAGTGAGCAATCAGCCCCAGCATTTT. Its protein is CASSPQGAVSNQPQHF.

The chain carries TRBV4-3 and TRBJ1-1, with a possible D match to TRBD1 (6 bases). Germline lookup yields CDR1 LGHNA and CDR2 YSLEER. Trimming took off 3 bases at V and 4 bases at J, with 9 bases between the two ends. The CDR3 is made up of 13 amino acids. CDR3 region: CASSQNRVTEAFF. CDR3 in DNA: TGCGCCAGCAGCCAGAACAGGGTCACTGAAGCTTTCTTT.

This clone was seen only once. The chain links TRBV6-5 to TRBJ2-5, with 7 bases aligning to TRBD2. The trim removed 4 bases at V and 3 bases at J, leaving 11 bases unmatched. Germline CDR1 is MNHEY and CDR2 is SVGAGI. This CDR3 region has 16 residues. CDR3 residues: CASSSHELAPKETQYF. The DNA of the CDR3 is TGTGCCAGCAGTTCCCATGAACTAGCGCCTAAAGAGACCCAGTACTTC.

The V and J genes are TRBV5-1 and TRBJ1-4; D possibly corresponds to TRBD1 (6 bases). Between the trimmed V and J ends, which lost 4 bases and 0 bases, there was a span of 13 bases. CDR3 length: 16 amino acids. CDR1 and CDR2 (germline): SGHRS, YFSETQ. The DNA for the CDR3 is TGCGCCAGCAGCCCCGGGGGGGCCGCAACTAATGAAAAACTGTTTTTT. It codes for CASSPGGAATNEKLFF.

The V and J genes are TRBV18 and TRBJ1-2; D perhaps matches TRBD1 (6 bases). Germline V gene data show CDR1 as KGHSH and CDR2 as LQKENI. The germline V and J ends were trimmed by 3 bases and 0 bases, with 11 bases remaining between them. The CDR3 runs 15 residues. Here the CDR3 reads CASSPLGAANYGYTF. The CDR3 coding sequence is TGTGCCAGCTCACCCCTGGGGGCAGCTAACTATGGCTACACCTTC.

This sequence joins TRBV5-1 and TRBJ2-1; possibly TRBD1 for D (5 bases). The CDR3 is 12 residues long. Between the trimmed V and J ends, which lost 3 bases and 8 bases, there was a span of 9 bases. Germline V CDR1 and CDR2: SGHRS, YFSETQ. The chain's CDR3 is CASSSQEYEQFF. CDR3 nucleotides: TGCGCCAGCAGCTCACAGGAATATGAGCAGTTCTTC. Full variable domain (missing parts from reference TRBV5-1 and TRBJ2-1): KAGVTQTPRYLIKTRGQQVTLSCSPISGHRSVSWYQQTPGQGLQFLFEYFSETQRNKGNFPGRFSGRQFSNSRSEMNVSTLELGDSALYLCASSSQEYEQFFGPGTRLTVL.

The chain recombines TRBV5-8 with TRBJ2-1, with 10 nucleotides matching TRBD1. The CDR3 consists of 14 residues. Trimming took 4 bases from V and 9 from J; bases not matched to a gene: 7. Germline lookup yields CDR1 SGHTS and CDR2 YDEGEE. DNA of the CDR3: TGTGCCAGCAGCACGGGGACAGGGGTAATTGAGCAGTTCTTC. Translation: CASSTGTGVIEQFF.

The V and J genes are TRBV5-4 and TRBJ2-1; TRBD2 might be the D (7 bases). V was pared by 0 bases and J by 6 bases, with 10 bases between. Germline V gene data show CDR1 as SGHNT and CDR2 as YYREEE (reference sequence). This CDR3 comprises 14 residues. CDR3 nucleotide sequence: TGTGCCAGCAGCTTGGTGGGGGGGCCCAATGAGCAGTTCTTC. Its translation: CASSLVGGPNEQFF.

The chain uses TRBV19 and TRBJ1-6, with D unresolved. From germline, CDR1 is LNHDA and CDR2 SQIVND (reference sequence). This CDR3 has 14 residues. The ends were cut back, 3 bases at V and 5 bases at J, with 8 bases in the middle. CDR3 loop: CASSIARNNSPLHF. The CDR3 DNA is TGTGCCAGTAGTATTGCCAGGAATAATTCACCCCTCCACTTT.

This chain connects TRBV7-9 to TRBJ1-5; D gene ambiguous. The CDR3 contains 12 residues. From germline, CDR1 is SEHNR and CDR2 FQNEAQ (reference sequence). Trimming left V 8 bases short and J 2 bases short, with 7 bases between. The CDR3 nucleotides read TGTGCCAGCGGTGCGGGCAATCAGCCCCAGCATTTT. This codes for CASGAGNQPQHF.

The chain joins TRBV7-9 to TRBJ2-3; 10 bases are shared with TRBD2. The CDR3 spans 15 residues. The V gene end was trimmed by 5 bases and the J gene end by 4 bases; junction bases not matched to a gene: 6. Germline V gene lookup returns CDR1 SEHNR and CDR2 FQNEAQ (reference sequence). CDR3 sequence reads: CASSTGTSAADTQYF. CDR3 coding DNA: TGTGCCAGCAGCACCGGGACTAGCGCGGCAGATACGCAGTATTTT.

The J gene is TRBJ2-5, the V gene TRBV24-1, with D perhaps TRBD1 (5 bases). CDR1 and CDR2 (germline): KGHDR, SFDVKD. Trimming stripped 7 bases from V and 1 base from J, with 9 bases between. The CDR3 consists of 13 residues. The DNA for the CDR3 is TGTGCCACCAGCCAGGGTTTCCAAGAGACCCAGTACTTC. Amino acid sequence: CATSQGFQETQYF.

This chain links TRBV2 with TRBJ1-6; TRBD1 aligns across 7 bases. The CDR3 has 13 amino acids. Per germline, CDR1 SNHLY and CDR2 FYNNEI. The trim removed 7 bases at V and 8 bases at J, leaving 5 bases unmatched. CDR3 DNA: TGTGCCAGCAAGATAACAGGGGATTCACCCCTCCACTTT. This translates into CASKITGDSPLHF. The full variable domain, with the rest looked up from reference TRBV2 and TRBJ1-6, is EPEVTQTPSHQVTQMGQEVILRCVPISNHLYFYWYRQILGQKVEFLVSFYNNEISEKSEIFDDQFSVERPDGSNFTLKIRSTKLEDSAMYFCASKITGDSPLHFGNGTRLTVT.

V usage is TRBV5-1 and J usage is TRBJ2-5; possibly TRBD2 for D (5 bases). The CDR3 runs to 16 residues. Looked up from germline, CDR1 is SGHRS and CDR2 is YFSETQ. V was pared by 1 base and J by 4 bases, with 17 bases between. CDR3 in DNA: TGCGCCAGCAGCTTGCCAGTTTTCGGGATGGGAGAGACCCAGTACTTC. This gives the protein CASSLPVFGMGETQYF.

The chain uses TRBV2 and TRBJ1-1, with 8 bases lining up with TRBD1. This CDR3 spans 14 amino acids. The ends lost 2 bases at V and 7 bases at J; junction bases unmatched: 6. Germline CDR1 and CDR2: SNHLY and FYNNEI. CDR3 residues: CASSEQGASYEAFF. The CDR3 DNA reads TGTGCCAGCAGTGAACAGGGGGCAAGCTATGAAGCTTTCTTT.

This chain joins TRBV6-5 and TRBJ2-1; 11 bases are shared with TRBD2. The germline V gene has CDR1 MNHEY and CDR2 SVGAGI. This CDR3 is 15 amino acids long. V dropped 7 bases and J dropped 6; count of bases not matched to a gene: 8. The CDR3 sequence: CASIISGGAANEQFF. The CDR3 DNA sequence: TGTGCCAGCATCATTAGCGGGGGGGCCGCCAATGAGCAGTTCTTC.

V usage is TRBV7-7 and J usage is TRBJ2-5; D might be TRBD1 (6 bases). CDR1 SSHAT and CDR2 FNYEAQ come from the germline V gene (reference sequence). Trimming took 2 bases from V and 2 from J, leaving 12 bases between them. The CDR3 has 15 amino acids. CDR3 bases: TGTGCCAGCAGCTTATTTGAGGACAGTCAAGAGACCCAGTACTTC. Translation gives CASSLFEDSQETQYF.

The V and J genes are TRBV7-9 and TRBJ1-6, with no clear D. V was clipped by 7 bases and J by 9 bases, with 16 bases between them. The germline V gene has CDR1 SEHNR and CDR2 FQNEAQ (reference sequence). CDR3 length: 14 residues. The CDR3 DNA sequence: TGTGCCAGCAAATCCGACATAACGGCTTCACCCCTCCACTTT. It yields the protein CASKSDITASPLHF.

This clone was counted a single time. V is TRBV19 and J is TRBJ2-3; D is undetermined. This CDR3 is 13 amino acids long. Per germline, CDR1 LNHDA and CDR2 SQIVND (reference sequence). Trimming cost V 6 bases and J 2 bases, with 9 bases left between them. CDR3 DNA: TGTGCCAGTAGCACTGCCAACACAGATACGCAGTATTTT. This codes for CASSTANTDTQYF.